Described below is a single T cell receptor beta chain sequence and its context. It has no known antigen specificity. Nothing much larger sits one base from this clone, and base qualities are not available. Mismatch repair deficiency in every enrolled patient was established by polymerase chain reaction or immunohistochemistry. A few patients who responded to pembrolizumab therapy underwent TCR sequencing. The phase II trial prospectively evaluated PD-1 blockade with pembrolizumab in advanced mismatch repair-deficient cancers, independent of tissue of origin. Peripheral blood T cell samples were gathered serially, both before PD-1 blockade started and at multiple time points afterward. Blood sampling time points were reported as weeks after the first dose of pembrolizumab. The data belong to a study of PD-1 blockade in mismatch repair-deficient tumors (dated by TCRdb to 2016 to 2017). Turning to the overall study: Between September 2013 and 2016, the trial enrolled 80 to 95 consecutive patients with 12 types of mismatch repair-deficient cancer, all of whom had received prior treatment and were progressing. Deep sequencing of TCR CDR3 regions was used to track tumor-associated T cell clones in peripheral blood of patients responding to PD-1 blockade.

The library was built by means of the immunoSEQ multiplex PCR assay. Sourced from immuneACCESS, this table was stored by TCRdb with only in-frame sequences that have V and J called. A share of the clones is absent; for the studies checked, an unresolved V gene accounts for under half, and the remainder has no known explanation. The table for this sample lists tens of thousands of clones; approximately 80% of them were counted only once. Together, the top ten hold 3% to 3.5% of the sample. V sheds 7 bases and J sheds 0 bases, leaving 12 bases between their ends. The CDR3 numbers 14 residues from cysteine through phenylalanine. Just CDR3 DNA is preserved here, 42 bases in frame from base 1. CDR1 is given as MNHEY and CDR2 as SVGAGI, both from the germline V gene. General study outcomes and caveats: Clones residing in the tumor, which were often undetectable in blood before treatment, expanded quickly after pembrolizumab and then contracted, generally before radiologic responses.

This specimen was peripheral blood, taken 4 weeks after starting pembrolizumab. The origin of this receptor is an adult with mismatch repair-deficient cancer. The sequence is built from TRBV6-5 and TRBJ1-2; a tentative D call is TRBD1 (5 bases match). This receptor has the CDR3 CASTRDGANYGYTF. The nucleotides are TGTGCCAGCACCCGGGACGGGGCTAACTATGGCTACACCTTC.